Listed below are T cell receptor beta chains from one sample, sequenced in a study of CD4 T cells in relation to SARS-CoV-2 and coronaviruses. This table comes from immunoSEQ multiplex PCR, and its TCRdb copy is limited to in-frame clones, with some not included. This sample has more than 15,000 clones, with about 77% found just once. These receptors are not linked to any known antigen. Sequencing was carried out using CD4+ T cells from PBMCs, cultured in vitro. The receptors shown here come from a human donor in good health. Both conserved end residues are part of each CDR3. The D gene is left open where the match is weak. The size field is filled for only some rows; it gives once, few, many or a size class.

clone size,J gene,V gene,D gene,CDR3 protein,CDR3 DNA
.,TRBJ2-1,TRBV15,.,CATSASAGYNEQFF,TGTGCCACCAGTGCTAGCGCTGGCTACAATGAGCAGTTCTTC
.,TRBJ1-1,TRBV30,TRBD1,CAWSKSGGTEAFF,TGTGCCTGGAGTAAATCAGGGGGCACTGAAGCTTTCTTT
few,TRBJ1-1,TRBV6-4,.,CASSRTSGAFF,TGTGCCAGCAGTCGAACCTCGGGAGCTTTCTTT
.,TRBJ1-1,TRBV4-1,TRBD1,CASSPGGGSALIEAFF,TGCGCCAGCAGCCCAGGGGGGGGAAGTGCGTTGATTGAAGCTTTCTTT
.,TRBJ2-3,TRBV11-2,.,CASSRTTFTNTQYF,TGTGCCAGCAGTCGGACTACCTTTACAAATACGCAGTATTTT
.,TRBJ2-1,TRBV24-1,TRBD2,CATGLAGAHEQFF,TGTGCCACCGGACTAGCGGGAGCTCATGAGCAGTTCTTC
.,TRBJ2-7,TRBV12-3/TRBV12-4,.,CASRSPYEQYF,TGTGCCAGCAGGAGTCCCTACGAGCAGTACTTC
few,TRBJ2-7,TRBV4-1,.,CASSRETAVGYEQYF,TGCGCCAGCAGCCGTGAGACGGCCGTGGGTTACGAGCAGTACTTC
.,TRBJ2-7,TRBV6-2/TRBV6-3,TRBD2,CASSYSGLAGTEQYF,TGTGCCAGCAGTTATTCGGGACTAGCGGGAACCGAGCAGTACTTC
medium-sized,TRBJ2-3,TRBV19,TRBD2,CASSMSSGLADTQYF,TGTGCCAGTAGTATGAGTAGCGGGCTGGCAGATACGCAGTATTTT
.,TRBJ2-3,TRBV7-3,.,CASSPAPGGTDTQYF,TGTGCCAGCAGCCCCGCGCCCGGAGGCACAGATACGCAGTATTTT
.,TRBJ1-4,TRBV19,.,CASSKSWGPNEKLFF,TGTGCCAGTAGTAAGTCTTGGGGCCCGAATGAAAAACTGTTTTTT
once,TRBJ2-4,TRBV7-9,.,CASSLEGRVFKNIQYF,TGTGCCAGCAGCTTAGAGGGCAGGGTATTCAAAAACATTCAGTACTTC
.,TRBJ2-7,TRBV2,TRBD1,CASSQDREYYEQYF,TGTGCCAGCAGTCAGGACAGGGAGTACTACGAGCAGTACTTC
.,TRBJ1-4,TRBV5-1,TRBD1,CASSGSIQSGTANEKLFF,TGCGCCAGCAGCGGGTCCATACAATCCGGGACAGCTAATGAAAAACTGTTTTTT
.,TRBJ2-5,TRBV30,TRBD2,CAWSVRTSAETQYF,TGTGCCTGGAGTGTACGGACTAGCGCAGAGACCCAGTACTTC
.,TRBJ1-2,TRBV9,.,CASSAHHIGGRNGYTF,TGTGCCAGCAGCGCACACCACATTGGAGGGCGGAATGGCTACACCTTC
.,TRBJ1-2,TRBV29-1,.,CSVGDGNYGYTF,TGCAGCGTGGGTGATGGGAACTATGGCTACACCTTC
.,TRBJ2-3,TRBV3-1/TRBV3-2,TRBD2,CASSHILAGVRADTQYF,TGTGCCAGCAGCCATATTTTAGCGGGAGTTAGAGCAGATACGCAGTATTTT
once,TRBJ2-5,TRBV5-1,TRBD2,CASSLAALAGEETQYF,TGCGCCAGCAGCTTGGCGGCGCTAGCGGGAGAAGAGACCCAGTACTTC
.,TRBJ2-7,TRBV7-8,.,CASSFIWGDSSYEQYF,TGTGCCAGCAGCTTTATCTGGGGGGATAGCTCCTACGAGCAGTACTTC
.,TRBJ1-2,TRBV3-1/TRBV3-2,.,CASSQDGKYGYTF,TGTGCCAGCAGCCAAGACGGGAAATATGGCTACACCTTC
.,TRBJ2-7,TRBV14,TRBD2,CASSQLRLAGVLSYEQYF,TGTGCCAGCAGCCAGTTGAGGCTAGCGGGAGTCCTCTCCTACGAGCAGTACTTC
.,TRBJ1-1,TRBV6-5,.,CASNLVENTEAFF,TGTGCCAGCAATTTAGTGGAGAACACTGAAGCTTTCTTT
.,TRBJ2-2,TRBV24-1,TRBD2,CATSDPQLAGNTGELFF,TGTGCCACCAGTGACCCCCAGCTAGCGGGGAACACCGGGGAGCTGTTTTTT
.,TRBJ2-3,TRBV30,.,CAWRRTGHQSTDTQYF,TGTGCCTGGAGACGAACGGGACACCAGAGCACAGATACGCAGTATTTT
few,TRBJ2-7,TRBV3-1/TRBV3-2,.,CASSQGRYEQYF,TGTGCCAGCAGCCAAGGGCGATACGAGCAGTACTTC
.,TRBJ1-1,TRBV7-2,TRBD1,CASSSRQGGEAFF,TGTGCCAGCAGCTCCCGACAGGGCGGTGAAGCTTTCTTT
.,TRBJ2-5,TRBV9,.,CASSVAPGTRETQYF,TGTGCCAGCAGCGTAGCTCCGGGTACGCGAGAGACCCAGTACTTC
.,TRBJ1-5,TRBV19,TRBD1,CASSTRTGGEQPQHF,TGTGCCAGTAGTACGAGGACAGGGGGCGAACAGCCCCAGCATTTT
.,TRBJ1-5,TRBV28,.,CASSAGTGFSNQPQHF,TGTGCCAGCAGTGCGGGGACTGGCTTTAGCAATCAGCCCCAGCATTTT
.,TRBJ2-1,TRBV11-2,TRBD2,CASTIAGGLLNEQFF,TGTGCCAGCACCATAGCGGGGGGCCTCTTGAATGAGCAGTTCTTC
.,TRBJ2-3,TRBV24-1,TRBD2,CATQRSGRVEDTQYF,TGTGCCACCCAGCGTAGCGGGAGGGTTGAGGATACGCAGTATTTT
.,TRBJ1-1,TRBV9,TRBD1,CASSPRGQGLNTEAFF,TGTGCCAGCAGCCCTAGGGGGCAGGGGTTGAACACTGAAGCTTTCTTT
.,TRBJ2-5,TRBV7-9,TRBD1,CASRLTGSMETQYF,TGTGCCAGCAGGTTGACAGGGAGTATGGAGACCCAGTACTTC
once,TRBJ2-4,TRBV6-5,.,CASSDSTDPSDIQYF,TGTGCCAGCAGTGACTCCACGGACCCCTCGGACATTCAGTACTTC
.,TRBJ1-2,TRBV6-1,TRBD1,CASSEGQFYGYTF,TGTGCCAGCAGTGAGGGACAGTTCTATGGCTACACCTTC
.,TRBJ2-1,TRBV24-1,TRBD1,CATSVDRAGPYNEQFF,TGTGCCACCAGTGTTGACAGGGCGGGCCCCTACAATGAGCAGTTCTTC
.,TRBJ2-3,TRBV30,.,CAWSVKGPGTQYF,TGTGCCTGGAGTGTAAAGGGGCCAGGTACGCAGTATTTT
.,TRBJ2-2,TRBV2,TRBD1,CASSGQGINTGELFF,TGTGCCAGCAGTGGACAGGGCATAAACACCGGGGAGCTGTTTTTT
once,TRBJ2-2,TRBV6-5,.,CASSTRQYTGELFF,TGTGCCAGCAGTACGCGACAGTACACCGGGGAGCTGTTTTTT
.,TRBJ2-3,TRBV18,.,CASSLFGVADTQYF,TGTGCCAGCTCACTTTTCGGGGTTGCAGATACGCAGTATTTT
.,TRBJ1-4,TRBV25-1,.,CASSSRRGKANEKLFF,TGTGCCAGCAGTTCTCGGCGAGGGAAGGCTAATGAAAAACTGTTTTTT
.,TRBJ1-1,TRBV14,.,CASSLEKNTEAFF,TGTGCCAGCAGCCTAGAGAAGAACACTGAAGCTTTCTTT
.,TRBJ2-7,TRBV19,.,CASSFRGDSEKEPYEQYF,TGTGCCAGTAGTTTTAGGGGGGACAGCGAAAAGGAGCCCTACGAGCAGTACTTC
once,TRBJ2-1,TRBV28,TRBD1,CATKQNGQGKNEQFF,TGTGCCACAAAACAGAACGGACAGGGGAAGAATGAGCAGTTCTTC
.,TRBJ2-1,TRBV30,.,CAWIPGPGNNEQFF,TGTGCCTGGATACCGGGACCCGGGAACAATGAGCAGTTCTTC
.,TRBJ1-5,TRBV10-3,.,CAISEGDFAAPQHF,TGTGCCATCAGTGAGGGTGATTTTGCCGCGCCCCAGCATTTT
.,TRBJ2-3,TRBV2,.,CASSQQESAQYF,TGTGCCAGCAGTCAGCAGGAGTCAGCGCAGTATTTT
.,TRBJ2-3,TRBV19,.,CASAEGQRQYF,TGTGCCAGTGCGGAGGGGCAGAGGCAGTATTTT
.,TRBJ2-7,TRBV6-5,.,CASSPNRVHPGEQYF,TGTGCCAGCAGTCCCAACAGGGTCCACCCTGGCGAGCAGTACTTC
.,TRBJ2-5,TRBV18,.,CASSPRGRDTKETQYF,TGTGCCAGCTCACCACGAGGCAGGGATACAAAAGAGACCCAGTACTTC
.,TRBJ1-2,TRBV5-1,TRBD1,CASSPDRGNYGYTF,TGCGCCAGCAGCCCAGACAGGGGGAACTATGGCTACACCTTC
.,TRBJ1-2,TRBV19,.,CASSIDPGGYYGYTF,TGTGCCAGTAGTATAGATCCTGGGGGATACTATGGCTACACCTTC
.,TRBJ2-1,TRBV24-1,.,CATSDGSNNEQFF,TGTGCCACCAGTGATGGATCCAACAATGAGCAGTTCTTC
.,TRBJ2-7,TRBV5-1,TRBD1,CASSLTGTGARGNYEQYF,TGCGCCAGCAGCTTGACAGGGACAGGGGCCCGGGGGAATTACGAGCAGTACTTC
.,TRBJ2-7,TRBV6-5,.,CASSYSIVGDSYEQYF,TGTGCCAGCAGTTACTCGATCGTCGGAGACTCCTACGAGCAGTACTTC
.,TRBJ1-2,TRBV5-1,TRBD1,CASSPGQDGYTF,TGCGCCAGCAGCCCAGGACAGGATGGCTACACCTTC